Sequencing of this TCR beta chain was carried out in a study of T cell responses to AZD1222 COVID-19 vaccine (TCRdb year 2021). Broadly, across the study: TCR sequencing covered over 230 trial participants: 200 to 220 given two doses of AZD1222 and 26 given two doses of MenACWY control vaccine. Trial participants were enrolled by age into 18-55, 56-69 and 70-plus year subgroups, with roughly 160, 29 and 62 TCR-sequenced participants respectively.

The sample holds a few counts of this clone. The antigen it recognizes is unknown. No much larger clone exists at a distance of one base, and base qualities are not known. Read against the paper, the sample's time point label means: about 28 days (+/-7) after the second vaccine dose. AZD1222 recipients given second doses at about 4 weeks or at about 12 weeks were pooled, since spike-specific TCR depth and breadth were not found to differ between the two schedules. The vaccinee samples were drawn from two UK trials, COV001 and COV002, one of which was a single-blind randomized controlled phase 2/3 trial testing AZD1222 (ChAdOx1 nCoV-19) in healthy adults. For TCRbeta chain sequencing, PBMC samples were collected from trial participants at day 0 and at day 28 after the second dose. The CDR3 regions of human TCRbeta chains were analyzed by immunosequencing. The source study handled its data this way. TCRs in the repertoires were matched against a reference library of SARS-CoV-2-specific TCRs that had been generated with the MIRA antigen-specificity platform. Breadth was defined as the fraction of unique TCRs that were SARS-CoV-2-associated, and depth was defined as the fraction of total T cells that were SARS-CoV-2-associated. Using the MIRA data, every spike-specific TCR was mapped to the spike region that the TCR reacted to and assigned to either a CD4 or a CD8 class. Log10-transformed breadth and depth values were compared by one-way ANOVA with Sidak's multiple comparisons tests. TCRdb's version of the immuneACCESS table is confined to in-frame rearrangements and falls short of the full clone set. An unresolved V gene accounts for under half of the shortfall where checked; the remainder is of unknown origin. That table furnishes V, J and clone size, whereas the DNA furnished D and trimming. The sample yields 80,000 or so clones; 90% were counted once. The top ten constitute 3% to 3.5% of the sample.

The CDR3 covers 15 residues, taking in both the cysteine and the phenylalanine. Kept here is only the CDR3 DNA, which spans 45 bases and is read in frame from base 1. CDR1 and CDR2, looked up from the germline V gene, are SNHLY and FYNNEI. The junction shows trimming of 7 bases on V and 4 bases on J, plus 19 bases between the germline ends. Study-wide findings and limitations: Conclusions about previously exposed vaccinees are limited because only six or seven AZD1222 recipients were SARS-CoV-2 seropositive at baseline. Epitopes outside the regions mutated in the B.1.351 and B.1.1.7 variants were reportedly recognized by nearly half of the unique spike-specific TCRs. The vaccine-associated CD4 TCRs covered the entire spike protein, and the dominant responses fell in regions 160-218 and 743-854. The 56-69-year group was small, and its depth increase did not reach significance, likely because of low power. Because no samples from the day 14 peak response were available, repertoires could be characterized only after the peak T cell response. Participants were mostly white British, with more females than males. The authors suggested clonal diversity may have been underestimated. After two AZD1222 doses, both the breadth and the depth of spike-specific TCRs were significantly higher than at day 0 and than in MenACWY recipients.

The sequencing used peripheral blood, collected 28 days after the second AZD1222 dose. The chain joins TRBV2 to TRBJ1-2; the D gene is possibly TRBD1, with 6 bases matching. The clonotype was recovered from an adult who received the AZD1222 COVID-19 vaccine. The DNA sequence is TGTGCCAGCATTCAGGGGACCGGTAGTTCCTATGGCTACACCTTC. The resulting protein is CASIQGTGSSYGYTF.